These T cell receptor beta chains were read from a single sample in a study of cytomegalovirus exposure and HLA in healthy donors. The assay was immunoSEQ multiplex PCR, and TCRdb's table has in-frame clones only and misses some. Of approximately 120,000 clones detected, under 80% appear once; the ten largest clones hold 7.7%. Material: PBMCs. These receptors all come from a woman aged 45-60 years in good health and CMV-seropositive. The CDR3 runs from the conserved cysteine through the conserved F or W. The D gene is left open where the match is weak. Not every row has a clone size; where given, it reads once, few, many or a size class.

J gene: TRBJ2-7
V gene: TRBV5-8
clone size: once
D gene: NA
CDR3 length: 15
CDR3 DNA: TGTGCCAGCAGCTTTACGAGACAGCTTGGCTACGAGCAGTACTTC
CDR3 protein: CASSFTRQLGYEQYF

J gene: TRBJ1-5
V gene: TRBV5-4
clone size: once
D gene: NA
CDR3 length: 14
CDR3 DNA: TGTGCCAGCAGTGTTTCAGGGGGCAATCAGCCCCAGCATTTT
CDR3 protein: CASSVSGGNQPQHF

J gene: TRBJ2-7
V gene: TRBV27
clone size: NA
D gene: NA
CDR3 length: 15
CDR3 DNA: TGTGCCAGCAGTTTAGGTCCGACAGGCACCTACGAGCAGTACTTC
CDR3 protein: CASSLGPTGTYEQYF

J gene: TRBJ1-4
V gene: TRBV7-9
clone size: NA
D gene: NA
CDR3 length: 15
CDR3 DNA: TGTGCCAGCAGTACCGGACGACTCGGGGTTGAAAAACTGTTTTTT
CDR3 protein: CASSTGRLGVEKLFF

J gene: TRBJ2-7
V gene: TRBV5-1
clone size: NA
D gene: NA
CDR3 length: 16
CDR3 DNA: TGCGCCAGCAGCTTGGGTGCGAGCGCGATCTCCTACGAGCAGTACTTC
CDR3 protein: CASSLGASAISYEQYF

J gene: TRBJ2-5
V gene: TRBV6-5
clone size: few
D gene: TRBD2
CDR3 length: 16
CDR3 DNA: TGTGCCAGCAGATACCGACTAGCGCAGTACCAAGAGACCCAGTACTTC
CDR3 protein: CASRYRLAQYQETQYF

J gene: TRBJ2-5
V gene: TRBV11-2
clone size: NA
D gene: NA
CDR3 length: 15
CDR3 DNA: TGTGCCAGCAGCTTCCGGGATTCGTACCAAGAGACCCAGTACTTC
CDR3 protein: CASSFRDSYQETQYF

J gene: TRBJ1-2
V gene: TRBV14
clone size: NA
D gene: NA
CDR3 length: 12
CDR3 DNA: TGTGCCAGCAGCCAGGATCGGGTTGGCTACACCTTC
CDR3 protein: CASSQDRVGYTF

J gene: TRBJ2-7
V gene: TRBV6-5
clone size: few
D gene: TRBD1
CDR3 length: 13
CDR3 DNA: TGTGCCAGCAAACTGGGACAGTCCTACGAGCAGTACTTC
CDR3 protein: CASKLGQSYEQYF

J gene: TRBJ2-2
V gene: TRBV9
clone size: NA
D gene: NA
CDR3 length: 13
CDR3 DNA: TGTGCCAGCAGCGTAAGCGGGACCGGGGAGCTGTTTTTT
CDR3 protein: CASSVSGTGELFF

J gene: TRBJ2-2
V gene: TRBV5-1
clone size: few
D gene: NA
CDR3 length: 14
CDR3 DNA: TGCGCCAGCAGCTTGCAAGGGGGATCCGGGGAGCTGTTTTTT
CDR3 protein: CASSLQGGSGELFF

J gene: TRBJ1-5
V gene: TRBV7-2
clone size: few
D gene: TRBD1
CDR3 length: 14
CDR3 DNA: TGTGCCAGCAGCGCCCGACAGGGAGGTAAACCCCAGCATTTT
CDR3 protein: CASSARQGGKPQHF

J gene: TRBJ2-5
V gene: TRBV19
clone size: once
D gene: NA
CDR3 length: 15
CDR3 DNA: TGTGCCAGTAGTTCCCGGATAAGGGGCGTGGAGACCCAGTACTTC
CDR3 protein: CASSSRIRGVETQYF

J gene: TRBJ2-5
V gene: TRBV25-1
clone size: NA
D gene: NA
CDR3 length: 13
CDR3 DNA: TGTGCCAGCAGTGACCCCAGCCAAGAGACCCAGTACTTC
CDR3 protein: CASSDPSQETQYF

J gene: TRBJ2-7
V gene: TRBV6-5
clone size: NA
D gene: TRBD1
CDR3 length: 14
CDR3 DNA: TGTGCCAGCAGAGGACAGGCGAGCTCCTACGAGCAGTACTTC
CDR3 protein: CASRGQASSYEQYF

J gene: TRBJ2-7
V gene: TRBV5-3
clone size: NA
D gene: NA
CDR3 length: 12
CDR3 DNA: TGTGCCTCCCCGAACCACACCTACGAGCAGTACTTC
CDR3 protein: CASPNHTYEQYF

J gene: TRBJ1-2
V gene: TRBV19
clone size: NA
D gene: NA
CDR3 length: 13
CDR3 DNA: TGTGCCCCTCCTACCGGCAGGGTGGATGGCTACACCTTC
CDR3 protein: CAPPTGRVDGYTF

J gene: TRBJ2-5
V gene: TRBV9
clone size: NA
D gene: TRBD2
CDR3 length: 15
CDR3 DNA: TGTGCCAGCAGCCTTAGCGGGGGGTTCCAAGAGACCCAGTACTTC
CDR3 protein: CASSLSGGFQETQYF

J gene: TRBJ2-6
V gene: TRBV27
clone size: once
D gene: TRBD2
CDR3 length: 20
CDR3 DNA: TGTGCCAGCAGTCCAAGACCTAGCGGGGATTTAAGCTCTGGGGCCAACGGCCTGACTTTC
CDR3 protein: CASSPRPSGDLSSGANGLTF

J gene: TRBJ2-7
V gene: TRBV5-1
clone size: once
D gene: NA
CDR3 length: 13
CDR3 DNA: TGCGCCAGCAGCTTCCCTGAATCCTACGAGCAGTACTTC
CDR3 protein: CASSFPESYEQYF

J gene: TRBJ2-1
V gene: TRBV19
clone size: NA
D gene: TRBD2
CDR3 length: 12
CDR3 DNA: TGTGCCAGTAGTGCGGCTAGCGGAAAGCAGTTCTTC
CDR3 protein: CASSAASGKQFF

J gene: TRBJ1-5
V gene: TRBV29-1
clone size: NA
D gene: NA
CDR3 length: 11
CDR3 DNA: TGCAGCGCTTACAGCCGTCAGCCCCAGCATTTT
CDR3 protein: CSAYSRQPQHF

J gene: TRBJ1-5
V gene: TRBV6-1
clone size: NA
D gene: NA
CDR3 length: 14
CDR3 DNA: TGTGCCAGCAGTTCGACTAAGGGCAGTCAGCCCCAGCATTTT
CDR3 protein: CASSSTKGSQPQHF

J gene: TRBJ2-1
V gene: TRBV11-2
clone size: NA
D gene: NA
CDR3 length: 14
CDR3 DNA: TGTGCCAGCAGCCATTCCAACAGGGTCAATGAGCAGTTCTTC
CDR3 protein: CASSHSNRVNEQFF

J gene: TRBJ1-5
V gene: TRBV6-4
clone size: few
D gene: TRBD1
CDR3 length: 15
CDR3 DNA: TGTGCCAGCAGATGGGGACAGGTAAGCAATCAGCCCCAGCATTTT
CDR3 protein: CASRWGQVSNQPQHF

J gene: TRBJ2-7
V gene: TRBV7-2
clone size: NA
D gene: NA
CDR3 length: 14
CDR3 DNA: TGTGCCAGCAGCTCGAGCGCTAAAGGCTACGAGCAGTACTTC
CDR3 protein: CASSSSAKGYEQYF

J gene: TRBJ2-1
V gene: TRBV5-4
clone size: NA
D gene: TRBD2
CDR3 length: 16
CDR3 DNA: TGTGCCAGCAGCGCACTAGCGGGGGGTCCCTACAATGAGCAGTTCTTC
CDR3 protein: CASSALAGGPYNEQFF

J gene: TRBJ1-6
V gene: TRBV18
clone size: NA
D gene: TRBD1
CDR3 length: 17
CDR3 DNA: TGTGCCAGCTCACCATTTGGACAGGGGGCGGGGAATTCACCCCTCCACTTT
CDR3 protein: CASSPFGQGAGNSPLHF

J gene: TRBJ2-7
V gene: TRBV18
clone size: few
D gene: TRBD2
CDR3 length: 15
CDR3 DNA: TGTGCCAGCTCACCCGTAGCGGGAGGGCTAGGGGAGCAGTACTTC
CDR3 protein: CASSPVAGGLGEQYF

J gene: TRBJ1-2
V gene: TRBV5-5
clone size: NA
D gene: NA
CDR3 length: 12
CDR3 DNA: TGTGCCAGCAGCCGGGACAAGGATGGCTACACCTTC
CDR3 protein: CASSRDKDGYTF

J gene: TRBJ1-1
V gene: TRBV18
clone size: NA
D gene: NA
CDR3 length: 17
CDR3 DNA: TGTGCCAGCTCACCGGAGCGACAGAGTTTCATGAACACTGAAGCTTTCTTT
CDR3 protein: CASSPERQSFMNTEAFF

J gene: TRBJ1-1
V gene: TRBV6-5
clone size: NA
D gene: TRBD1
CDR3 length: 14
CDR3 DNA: TGTGCCAGCAGAAGACAGGGGCTCGGCACTGAAGCTTTCTTT
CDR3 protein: CASRRQGLGTEAFF

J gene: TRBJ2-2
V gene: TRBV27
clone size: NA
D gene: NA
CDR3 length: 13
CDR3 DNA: TGTGCCAGCAGCCCCGGACATACCGGGGAGCTGTTTTTT
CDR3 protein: CASSPGHTGELFF

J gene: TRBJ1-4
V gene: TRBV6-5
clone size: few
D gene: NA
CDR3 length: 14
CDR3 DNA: TGTGCCAGCCGTCCCGGGGCAACTAATGAAAAACTGTTTTTT
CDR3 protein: CASRPGATNEKLFF

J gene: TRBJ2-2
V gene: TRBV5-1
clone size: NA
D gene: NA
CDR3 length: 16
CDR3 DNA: TGCGCCAGCAGCTTGGTAACGCAGGCGAACACCGGGGAGCTGTTTTTT
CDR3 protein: CASSLVTQANTGELFF

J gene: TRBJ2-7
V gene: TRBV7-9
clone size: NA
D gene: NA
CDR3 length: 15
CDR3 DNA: TGTGCCAGCAGCCAAGCCGTGCTGGGGGCGCGGGAGCAGTACTTC
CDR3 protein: CASSQAVLGAREQYF

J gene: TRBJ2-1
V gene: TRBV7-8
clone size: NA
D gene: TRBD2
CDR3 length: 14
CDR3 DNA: TGTGCCAGCAGCTTATCGCTAGCGGATGGAACGCAGTTCTTC
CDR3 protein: CASSLSLADGTQFF

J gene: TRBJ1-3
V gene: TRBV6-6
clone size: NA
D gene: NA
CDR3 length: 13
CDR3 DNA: TGTGCCACCAAGGGGGGGATTGGAAACACCATATATTTT
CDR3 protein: CATKGGIGNTIYF

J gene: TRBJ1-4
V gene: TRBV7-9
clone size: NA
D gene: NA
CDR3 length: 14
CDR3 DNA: TGTGCCAGCTCCCCGGGAAGCGCTAATGAAAAACTGTTTTTT
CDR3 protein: CASSPGSANEKLFF

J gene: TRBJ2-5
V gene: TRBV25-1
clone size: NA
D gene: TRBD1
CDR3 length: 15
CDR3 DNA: TGTGCCAGCAGTGCCGCAGGGGGCTCGGAAGAGACCCAGTACTTC
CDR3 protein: CASSAAGGSEETQYF

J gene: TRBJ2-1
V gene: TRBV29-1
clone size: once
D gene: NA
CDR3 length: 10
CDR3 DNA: TGCAGCGTTGCCGGGACACGACAGTTCTTC
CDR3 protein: CSVAGTRQFF

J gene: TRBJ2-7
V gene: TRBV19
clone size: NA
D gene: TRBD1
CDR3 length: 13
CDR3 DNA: TGTGCCAGTACTGACAGGGGGTCCTACGAGCAGTACTTC
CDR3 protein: CASTDRGSYEQYF